The rows below give T cell receptor beta chains drawn from one sample of a study of cytomegalovirus exposure and HLA in healthy donors. Generated by immunoSEQ multiplex PCR, the TCRdb table keeps only in-frame clones and is missing some. The table shows roughly 100,000 clones, with 75% to 90% occurring only once. The material sequenced was PBMCs. The receptors shown here come from a young man in good health and CMV-seronegative. The CDR3 runs from the conserved cysteine through the conserved F or W. The D gene is left open where the match is weak. Clone sizes are given selectively: once, few, many, or a class where the clone is expanded.

>NA|TRBJ1-2|NA|TRBV5-6
TGTGCCAGCAGCTTGTCGGGGGGTGACTATGGCTACACCTTC
CASSLSGGDYGYTF
>NA|TRBJ2-1|TRBD2|TRBV11-1
TGTGCCAGCAGCTTCGGACTAGCGGTGACCAGTTACAATGAGCAGTTCTTC
CASSFGLAVTSYNEQFF
>NA|TRBJ1-1|TRBD1|TRBV5-6
TGTGCCAGCAGCCTCCGGACAGGACGGAACACTGAAGCTTTCTTT
CASSLRTGRNTEAFF
>NA|TRBJ2-3|TRBD2|TRBV10-3
TGTGCCACCCAAGGACTAGCGGCGAAATTAGATACGCAGTATTTT
CATQGLAAKLDTQYF
>NA|TRBJ1-6|NA|TRBV28
TGTGCCAGCATAGTGGAGGGGCTTAAGGATTCACCCCTCCACTTT
CASIVEGLKDSPLHF
>NA|TRBJ2-3|NA|TRBV7-9
TGTGCCAGCAGCCCTCGCACAGATACGCAGTATTTT
CASSPRTDTQYF
>few|TRBJ1-5|NA|TRBV19
TGTGCCAGTAGTACCGGACAGAGCAATCAGCCCCAGCATTTT
CASSTGQSNQPQHF
>NA|TRBJ2-3|TRBD2|TRBV27
TGTGCCAGCAGTGTTGGACTAGCGGGACCAGATACGCAGTATTTT
CASSVGLAGPDTQYF
>NA|TRBJ2-7|TRBD2|TRBV6-6
TGTGCCAGCAAATTAGCGGGGGCCTCCTACGAGCAGTACTTC
CASKLAGASYEQYF
>NA|TRBJ1-5|NA|TRBV5-5
TGTGCCAGCAGCTTTTCTAGGGGCGAGCCCCAGCATTTT
CASSFSRGEPQHF
>NA|TRBJ1-2|TRBD1|TRBV10-3
TGTGCCATCAGTGGGGGACAGGCCTATGGCTACACCTTC
CAISGGQAYGYTF
>NA|TRBJ1-2|NA|TRBV7-3
TGTGCCAGCAGCTTAGGTTCAGACTATGGCTACACCTTC
CASSLGSDYGYTF
>NA|TRBJ2-7|TRBD2|TRBV30
TGTGCCTGGAGTCCTGCCCGGGTAGCGGGGAAATACGAGCAGTACTTC
CAWSPARVAGKYEQYF
>NA|TRBJ1-5|NA|TRBV27
TGTGCCAGCAGTCTCGGGGGAGGTCAGCCCCAGCATTTT
CASSLGGGQPQHF
>NA|TRBJ2-3|TRBD2|TRBV4-2
TGTGCCAGCAGCCAAGATGTCCCGACTAGCGGGGGAGCTGATACGCAGTATTTT
CASSQDVPTSGGADTQYF
>NA|TRBJ2-7|TRBD1|TRBV27
TGTGCCAGCAGTGGCGGGACAGGGGGCCAACACAATCCCTACGAGCAGTACTTC
CASSGGTGGQHNPYEQYF